This TCR beta chain emerged from a study of T cell responses to AZD1222 COVID-19 vaccine. This clone was found once. The data were produced by immunoSEQ multiplex PCR, yet TCRdb's version contains in-frame clones alone and is incomplete. The sample has approximately 160,000 clones, under 95% seen once; the top ten hold approximately 4.7%. Per germline, CDR1 KGHSH and CDR2 LQKENI. The J segment lost 5 bases and the V segment lost 3 bases, leaving 7 bases of the junction unmatched. CDR3 length: 15 amino acids. The material was peripheral blood, obtained on day 0 of AZD1222 vaccination. The clonotype originates from an adult in good health. The chain carries TRBV18 and TRBJ2-5; 9 bases fit TRBD2. In DNA form, the CDR3 reads TGTGCCAGCTCACCTCTAGCGGGACTCGGGGAGACCCAGTACTTC. It specifies CASSPLAGLGETQYF.